Only a few counts were recorded for the clone carrying this TCR beta chain. Its antigen remains unknown. The V gene's germline CDR1 is GTSNPN and CDR2 SVGIG (reference sequence). This CDR3 is 14 amino acids long. The junction had 5 bases not matched to a gene; V was cut back by 3 bases and J by 3 bases. Unique molecular identifiers were used to barcode this TCRbeta library. TCRdb re-analysed the PCR reads in MiXCR, keeping a single row per CDR3 protein. The sample carries around 960,000 distinct CDR3 sequences, around 30% recorded once. This entry comes from a study of T-cell reconstitution after alpha-beta-depleted transplantation in children. Study outcomes and limitations: It was reported that alpha-beta T cells came from several hundred expanded graft clones (about two months after transplant). Some patients showed high day-60 TCRbeta diversity, which derived from surviving recipient T cells and thymic progenitors. T cells produced anew were the main source of T-cell counts and diversity one year after transplant.

This chain joins TRBV30 and TRBJ2-1, with 7 bases identical to TRBD1. The sample consisted of PBMCs, mostly from graft donor cells, taken 360 days after TCRalphabeta/CD19-depleted stem cell transplant. The sequence was obtained from a boy under three years old who had a stem cell transplant for SCID, so the T cells may come from the graft donor. The CDR3 loop is CAWRGQGVYNEQFF. The CDR3 nucleotides are TGTGCCTGGAGAGGGCAGGGGGTCTACAATGAGCAGTTCTTC.